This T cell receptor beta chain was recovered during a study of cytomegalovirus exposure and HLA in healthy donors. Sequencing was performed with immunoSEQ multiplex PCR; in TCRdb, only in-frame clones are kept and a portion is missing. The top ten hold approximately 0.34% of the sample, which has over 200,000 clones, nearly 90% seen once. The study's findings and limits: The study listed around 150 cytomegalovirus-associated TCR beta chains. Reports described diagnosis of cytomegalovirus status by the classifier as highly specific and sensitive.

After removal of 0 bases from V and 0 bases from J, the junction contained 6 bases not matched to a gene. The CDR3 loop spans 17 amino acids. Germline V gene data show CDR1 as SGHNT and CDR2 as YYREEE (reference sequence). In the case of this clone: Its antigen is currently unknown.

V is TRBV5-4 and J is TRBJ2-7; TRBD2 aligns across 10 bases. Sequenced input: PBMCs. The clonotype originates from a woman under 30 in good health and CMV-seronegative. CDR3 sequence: CASSLGVAGGVSYEQYF. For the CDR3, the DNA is TGTGCCAGCAGCTTGGGAGTAGCGGGGGGCGTCTCCTACGAGCAGTACTTC. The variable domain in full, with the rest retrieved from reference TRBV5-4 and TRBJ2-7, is ETGVTQSPTHLIKTRGQQVTLRCSSQSGHNTVSWYQQALGQGPQFIFQYYREEENGRGNFPPRFSGLQFPNYSSELNVNALELDDSALYLCASSLGVAGGVSYEQYFGPGTRLTVT.